This entry features one T cell receptor (beta chain) sequence. The target of this receptor is not known. It has no much larger one-base neighbor in the sample; base qualities were not kept. The data belong to a study of CD8 T cells in Susac syndrome (dated by TCRdb to about 2019). The study in broad terms: Repertoire sequencing was used to test whether CD8+ T cell activation and differentiation in Susac syndrome was antigen driven. Clonality of the CD8+ T cell repertoire was compared between 11 to 12 healthy donors, about 14 Susac syndrome patients and roughly 15 multiple sclerosis patients.

Peripheral blood CD8+ and CD4+ T cells from healthy donors, Susac syndrome patients and multiple sclerosis patients were profiled using high-throughput TCR beta sequencing. The healthy donors served as controls matched for age and sex. Bulk CD8+ and CD4+ T cells were purified magnetically by negative isolation, whereas CD8+ TEMRA cells were enriched by FACS. Blood was collected in EDTA tubes and processed within 24 hours, with PBMCs isolated through density gradient centrifugation. PBMCs intended for TCR sequencing were cryopreserved in liquid nitrogen and were subsequently thawed in a 37 degrees C water bath. A purity of at least 90% was achieved for sorted or isolated CD4+, CD8+ and CD8+ TEMRA cells. Here is what the overall study found, with its caveats: The TCR sequencing and HLA analysis was acknowledged to have included a relatively small number of individuals.

RNA was extracted with the RNeasy kit and roughly 0.45 to 1 ug was reverse transcribed using random hexamers. The immunoSEQ multiplex PCR assay, covering 54 Vbeta and 13 Jbeta segments, was used to amplify TCR beta CDR3 regions. Bias from PCR amplification was corrected by using a synthetic template baseline for primer optimization and for computational correction. From the authors' description of their analysis: Reads were annotated to V, D and J genes per IMGT and analyzed with immunoSEQ Analyzer, keeping only productive sequences. Clonality was computed as one minus Shannon entropy normalized by log2 of the number of productive unique sequences. For each patient and control, public and private clones were evaluated among the 100 most prevalent clones. Clones were defined as Susac-specific when absent from the healthy and MS cohorts, from approximately 1,100 published viral clones and from other ImmuneACCESS disease sequences. TCRdb reprocessed the public reads (quality trimming at Q25 with fastp, clone calling with MiXCR) and kept in-frame beta chains. Rows matching on CDR3 protein sequence are summarized as one entry with the most common DNA and genes. TCRdb, not the authors, supplied the V and J calls. The sample includes roughly 80,000 distinct CDR3 sequences, with approximately 94% observed a single time. The ten largest account for 0.26% of the sample.

The germline V gene (reference sequence) specifies GTSNPN as CDR1 and SVGIG as CDR2. Between the V and J ends, shortened by 0 bases and 7 bases respectively, the junction contains 12 bases. Measured from the cysteine to the phenylalanine, the CDR3 is 14 residues long. Of all the DNA, just the CDR3 is kept, 42 bases in frame from base 1. The sequence derives from a human donor in good health. The sample comprised CD8+ T cells from PBMCs. Recombination joined TRBV30 with TRBJ1-4, with no confidently assigned D gene. The sequenced DNA: TGTGCCTGGAGTGTAAAGAGCCTCCGTGAAAAACTGTTTTTT. This encodes CAWSVKSLREKLFF. The CDR3, completed at both ends by the reference TRBV30 and TRBJ1-4 genes, gives the full variable domain SQTIHQWPATLVQPVGSPLSLECTVEGTSNPNLYWYRQAAGRGLQLLFYSVGIGQISSEVPQNLSASRPQDRQFILSSKKLLLSDSGFYLCAWSVKSLREKLFFGSGTQLSVL.